The 16 T cell receptor beta chains below come from one sample, sequenced in a study of blood T cell repertoires in COVID-19. Data came from immunoSEQ multiplex PCR; TCRdb stores just in-frame clones and leaves some out. Counted here are 200,000 to 250,000 clones, around 82% occurring once; the ten biggest clones make up 4% to 6%. The specimen was peripheral blood. The receptor set was obtained from a woman older than 75 with active or convalescent COVID-19.

Note on this clone: The same CDR3 also results from other DNA sequences found in this sample. The chain has TRBV18 and TRBJ2-3; D is undetermined. Deletions cut 3 bases from V and 4 bases from J, with 5 bases between. CDR1 and CDR2 from the germline V gene are KGHSH and LQKENI. CDR3 length: 12 amino acids. CDR3 DNA sequence: TGTGCCAGCTCACCCTCGGCAGATACGCAGTATTTT. Encoded protein: CASSPSADTQYF.

This chain joins TRBV10-3 and TRBJ1-4, with a weak D call TRBD1 (5 bases). The V end lost 11 bases, the J end lost 4 bases, and 17 bases lay between the germline ends. CDR1 is ENHRY, CDR2 SYGVKD, per germline. This CDR3 has 14 amino acids. Here the CDR3 DNA reads TGTGCCGTAGCAGGGTCCTCTGATAATGAAAAACTGTTTTTT. Encoded protein: CAVAGSSDNEKLFF.

The DNA for the CDR3 is TGCGCCAGCAGCCAAGAGTCTTACCGGGGGGACACTGAAGCTTTCTTT. Its translation is CASSQESYRGDTEAFF. This sequence joins TRBV4-1 and TRBJ1-1, with D possibly matching TRBD1 (5 bases). Germline CDR1 is MGHRA and CDR2 is YSYEKL. V shed 0 bases and J shed 3 bases, with 14 bases lying between them. This CDR3 is 16 amino acids long.

J is TRBJ1-1 and V is TRBV13; D gene unclear. Trimming removed 2 bases from V and 4 bases from J, with 17 bases in between. Germline V CDR1 and CDR2: PRHDT, FYEKMQ (reference sequence). The CDR3 is 16 amino acids. The CDR3: CASSLNQGRMGTEAFF. DNA of the CDR3: TGTGCCAGCAGCTTAAATCAAGGCAGGATGGGCACTGAAGCTTTCTTT.

In its sample, this clone was seen a few times. This chain connects TRBV18 to TRBJ1-1; 7 bases align to TRBD1. CDR1 and CDR2 from the germline V gene are KGHSH and LQKENI. The junction had 2 bases not matched to a gene; V was cut back by 4 bases and J by 0 bases. The CDR3 runs to 14 residues. CDR3 residues: CASSQDRLNTEAFF. CDR3 nucleotide sequence: TGTGCCAGCTCACAGGACAGGTTGAACACTGAAGCTTTCTTT.

J is TRBJ2-3 and V is TRBV4-1; D not certain. Germline values: CDR1 MGHRA, CDR2 YSYEKL. V was pared by 0 bases and J by 0 bases, with 10 bases between. The CDR3 is 16 residues long. The CDR3 sequence: CASSQEVLSSTDTQYF. The CDR3 bases are TGCGCCAGCAGCCAAGAGGTACTTTCTAGCACAGATACGCAGTATTTT.

The chain couples TRBV5-1 to TRBJ2-3, with D perhaps TRBD2 (6 bases). CDR1 and CDR2 from the germline V gene are SGHRS and YFSETQ. V shed 0 bases and J shed 2 bases, with 13 bases lying between them. The CDR3 has 16 residues. CDR3 region: CASSLGLASLTDTQYF. As DNA, the CDR3 is TGCGCCAGCAGCTTGGGGCTAGCGAGCCTCACAGATACGCAGTATTTT.

The V and J genes are TRBV3-1 (or the pseudogene TRBV3-2) and TRBJ1-3; D perhaps matches TRBD1 (5 bases). CDR1 is LGHDT and CDR2 is YNNKEL in the germline V gene (reference sequence). Trimming took off 1 base at V and 4 bases at J, with 14 bases between the two ends. The CDR3 is 16 amino acids. CDR3 sequence (DNA): TGTGCCAGCAGCCAAGGTCTTCAGGGATTCGGAAACACCATATATTTT. It encodes CASSQGLQGFGNTIYF.

The chain recombines TRBV5-1 with TRBJ2-1; 11 bases agree with TRBD2. This CDR3 is 16 amino acids long. V gave up 3 bases and J gave up 6 bases; unmatched junction bases: 8. Germline CDR1 and CDR2: SGHRS and YFSETQ. In DNA form, the CDR3 reads TGCGCCAGCAGCTCTACTAGCGGGAGCATCGGCAATGAGCAGTTCTTC. Its translation: CASSSTSGSIGNEQFF. Full variable domain (rest looked up from reference TRBV5-1 and TRBJ2-1): KAGVTQTPRYLIKTRGQQVTLSCSPISGHRSVSWYQQTPGQGLQFLFEYFSETQRNKGNFPGRFSGRQFSNSRSEMNVSTLELGDSALYLCASSSTSGSIGNEQFFGPGTRLTVL.

The genes are TRBV2 and TRBJ1-2; tentatively, D is TRBD1 (5 bases). Trimming removed 2 bases from V and 8 bases from J, with 15 bases in between. Germline V gene data show CDR1 as SNHLY and CDR2 as FYNNEI. There are 14 residues in the CDR3. DNA of the CDR3: TGTGCCAGCAGTGAACTTGGCAGGGTGGAAGGCTACACCTTC. Translated, it gives CASSELGRVEGYTF.

The chain couples TRBV20-1 to TRBJ2-5; TRBD2 agrees at 8 bases. The CDR3 consists of 11 residues. Germline values: CDR1 DFQATT, CDR2 SNEGSKA (reference sequence). This CDR3 reads CSSGRQETQYF. The CDR3 DNA reads as TGCTCTAGCGGGCGCCAAGAGACCCAGTACTTC.

The chain links TRBV6-5 to TRBJ1-2; 7 bases are a match to TRBD1. The CDR3 is made up of 12 amino acids. The junction had 6 bases not matched to a gene; V was cut back by 6 bases and J by 8 bases. Germline V CDR1 and CDR2: MNHEY, SVGAGI. CDR3 in DNA: TGTGCCAGCAGAGTCGACAGGGCGGGCTACACCTTC. Its protein product is CASRVDRAGYTF.

The genes are TRBV5-1 and TRBJ2-2, with 7 bases aligning to TRBD1. CDR1 is SGHRS and CDR2 is YFSETQ in the germline V gene. The CDR3 has 13 residues. J was trimmed by 5 bases and V by 4 bases; bases with no gene match: 2. In DNA form, the CDR3 reads TGCGCCAGCAGCAAACAGGGGACCGGGGAGCTGTTTTTT. It encodes CASSKQGTGELFF.

This clone was recorded only once. The chain recombines TRBV3-1 (or the pseudogene TRBV3-2) with TRBJ2-5; weak D call: TRBD2 (5 bases). Germline assignment: CDR1 LGHDT and CDR2 YNNKEL (reference sequence). V was clipped by 2 bases and J by 1 base, with 11 bases between them. This CDR3 has 15 residues. The CDR3 region is CASSQFEGGQETQYF. CDR3 nucleotide sequence: TGTGCCAGCAGCCAATTCGAGGGCGGCCAAGAGACCCAGTACTTC.

The chain combines TRBV2 with TRBJ1-2; D gene uncertain. Deletions cut 2 bases from V and 2 bases from J, with 12 bases between. The length of the CDR3 is 15 residues. Germline lookup yields CDR1 SNHLY and CDR2 FYNNEI. The CDR3 DNA sequence: TGTGCCAGCAGTGAACGGGGAGGTCGGAACTATGGCTACACCTTC. It codes for CASSERGGRNYGYTF.

This rearrangement joins TRBV10-3 to TRBJ1-4, with 7 bases lining up with TRBD1. The CDR3 loop spans 13 amino acids. The V segment lost 7 bases and the J segment 5 bases; nucleotides outside the gene matches: 4. Germline V lookup: CDR1 ENHRY, CDR2 SYGVKD. CDR3 DNA: TGTGCCATCAACAGGGGAACGAATGAAAAACTGTTTTTT. This translates into CAINRGTNEKLFF.